The 3 T cell receptor beta chains presented below share a single source sample, sequenced in a study of shared clonotypes between healthy human individuals. TCRdb keeps only in-frame clones here, not all; method: immunoSEQ multiplex PCR. This sample yields over a million clones, of which about 80% are seen a single time; 1.4% to 1.5% belongs to the top ten. The sample taken for sequencing was memory CD4+ T cells sorted from blood. Subset specified: CD45RA-negative fraction. All receptors come from a man aged 18 to 30 in good health.

As to this clone: This may come from a read error, since a much larger clone is one base off. Other DNA sequences in the sample encode the same CDR3. The V call is TRBV5-5, the J call TRBJ2-7; unclear D gene. CDR1 and CDR2 (germline): SGHKS, YYEKEE (reference sequence). CDR3 length: 13 residues. Trimming removed 0 bases from V and 3 bases from J, with 7 bases in between. DNA for the CDR3: TGTGCCAGCAGCTTGGGACAATTCTACGAGCAGTACTTC. Translated: CASSLGQFYEQYF.

Points on this clone: A far more abundant clone sits one base away, making this likely a read error. This same CDR3 is encoded by further DNA sequences in the sample. This rearrangement joins TRBV5-1 to TRBJ1-1; D is perhaps TRBD1 (6 bases). CDR1 is SGHRS, CDR2 YFSETQ, per germline. V gave up 4 bases and J gave up 0 bases, with 7 bases separating them. This CDR3 region has 13 residues. CDR3 in amino acids: CASSRTVNTEAFF. The CDR3 nucleotides read TGCGCCAGCAGCCGGACAGTGAACACTGAAGCTTTCTTT.

The chain links TRBV27 to TRBJ1-4; D remains ambiguous. This CDR3 has 13 amino acids. The germline V gene has CDR1 MNHEY and CDR2 SMNVEV (reference sequence). V was pared by 2 bases and J by 6 bases, with 7 bases between. The CDR3 sequence is CASSLMSDEKLFF. The DNA of the CDR3 is TGTGCCAGCAGTTTAATGTCTGATGAAAAACTGTTTTTT.